The rows below give T cell receptor beta chains drawn from one sample of a study of blood T cell repertoires in COVID-19. Only in-frame clones appear in the TCRdb table, and some are missing; sequencing was by immunoSEQ multiplex PCR. The sample comprises 150,000 to 180,000 clones, approximately 85% of which are singletons, and around 0.63% rests with the top ten. The sequenced material came from peripheral blood. These receptors came from a man aged 55 to 70 with COVID-19, enrolled during active disease. CDR3s include the opening cysteine and the closing phenylalanine or tryptophan. The order of the fields is V gene, clone size, J gene, D gene, CDR3 protein, CDR3 DNA. The D gene is left open where the match is weak. Some rows mark clone size as missing; the rest say once, few, many or name a class of expanded clone.

TRBV11-3	NA	TRBJ2-7	TRBD2	CASSFRTSGQYEQYF	TGTGCCAGCAGCTTCCGGACTAGCGGACAATACGAGCAGTACTTC
TRBV9	few	TRBJ2-7	TRBD2	CASSVGSGKYEQYF	TGTGCCAGCAGCGTAGGTAGCGGGAAGTACGAGCAGTACTTC
TRBV27	NA	TRBJ1-1	TRBD1	CASSLQGTAMNTEAFF	TGTGCCAGCAGTTTACAAGGGACAGCAATGAACACTGAAGCTTTCTTT
TRBV27	NA	TRBJ2-1	NA	CASSLTGVSYNEQFF	TGTGCCAGCAGCTTGACAGGAGTCTCCTACAATGAGCAGTTCTTC
TRBV15	once	TRBJ1-1	NA	CATSRVNTEAFF	TGTGCCACCAGCAGAGTAAACACTGAAGCTTTCTTT
TRBV29-1	NA	TRBJ1-2	NA	CSVEVSGGRLGYTF	TGCAGCGTTGAAGTCTCGGGGGGGAGACTGGGCTACACCTTC
TRBV15	NA	TRBJ2-1	NA	CATSRPDSVPRYEQFF	TGTGCCACCAGCAGGCCGGACAGCGTCCCTAGGTACGAGCAGTTCTTC
TRBV13	NA	TRBJ1-1	TRBD1	CASSLVAGGTLYTEAFF	TGTGCCAGCAGCTTAGTGGCAGGGGGCACTTTGTACACTGAAGCTTTCTTT
TRBV4-3	NA	TRBJ2-7	NA	CASSQAAGVGYEQYF	TGCGCCAGCAGCCAAGCGGCAGGGGTGGGGTACGAGCAGTACTTC
TRBV7-9	NA	TRBJ2-2	TRBD1	CASSTGQGVELFF	TGTGCCAGCAGCACTGGACAGGGAGTGGAGCTGTTTTTT
TRBV5-1	NA	TRBJ2-1	TRBD1	CASSWDRGPYEQFF	TGCGCCAGCAGCTGGGACAGGGGGCCATATGAGCAGTTCTTC
TRBV7-8	once	TRBJ2-7	TRBD2	CASSPGGSLVEQYF	TGTGCCAGCAGCCCCGGGGGGTCCTTGGTCGAGCAGTACTTC
TRBV19	few	TRBJ1-3	NA	CASSISGSGNTIYF	TGTGCCAGTAGTATATCAGGGTCCGGAAACACCATATATTTT
TRBV7-9	NA	TRBJ2-7	TRBD1	CASSLVGDSAYEQYF	TGTGCCAGCAGCTTAGTCGGGGACAGTGCCTACGAGCAGTACTTC
TRBV19	NA	TRBJ1-5	NA	CASSKSLVLFLQPQHF	TGTGCCAGTAGTAAAAGCCTTGTCCTCTTCCTTCAGCCCCAGCATTTT
TRBV3-1/TRBV3-2	few	TRBJ1-4	NA	CASSPPMAFNEKLFF	TGTGCCAGCAGCCCCCCGATGGCCTTTAATGAAAAACTGTTTTTT
TRBV6-4	NA	TRBJ2-3	NA	CASSDSIADTQYF	TGTGCCAGCAGTGACTCTATCGCAGATACGCAGTATTTT
TRBV15	NA	TRBJ1-1	TRBD1	CATSTLGGTGLMNTEAFF	TGTGCCACCAGCACCCTCGGCGGGACAGGGCTTATGAACACTGAAGCTTTCTTT